This T cell receptor (beta chain) originates from a study of T-cell reconstitution after alpha-beta-depleted transplantation in children. Unique molecular identifiers featured in how the TCRbeta library was prepared. TCRdb recomputed calls from the PCR reads with MiXCR, one row per CDR3 protein. Counted here are 450,000 to 600,000 distinct CDR3 sequences, about 18% occurring once; the ten biggest clones make up around 3.3%. Germline values: CDR1 MNHEY, CDR2 SMNVEV (reference sequence). This CDR3 has 14 amino acids. With respect to this clonotype: The junction departs from the called germline gene at one end, perhaps through a read error.

V and J are TRBV27 and TRBJ2-3, with D perhaps TRBD2 (5 bases). The sequences come from PBMCs from the stem cell graft donor, collected from the stem cell graft. This clonotype was sampled from a human donor who donated a stem cell graft to a child with acute lymphoblastic leukemia. CDR3 bases: TGTGCCAGCAGTTCACTAGGGTTCACAGATATGCAGTATTTT. The encoded protein is CASSSLGFTDMQYF.